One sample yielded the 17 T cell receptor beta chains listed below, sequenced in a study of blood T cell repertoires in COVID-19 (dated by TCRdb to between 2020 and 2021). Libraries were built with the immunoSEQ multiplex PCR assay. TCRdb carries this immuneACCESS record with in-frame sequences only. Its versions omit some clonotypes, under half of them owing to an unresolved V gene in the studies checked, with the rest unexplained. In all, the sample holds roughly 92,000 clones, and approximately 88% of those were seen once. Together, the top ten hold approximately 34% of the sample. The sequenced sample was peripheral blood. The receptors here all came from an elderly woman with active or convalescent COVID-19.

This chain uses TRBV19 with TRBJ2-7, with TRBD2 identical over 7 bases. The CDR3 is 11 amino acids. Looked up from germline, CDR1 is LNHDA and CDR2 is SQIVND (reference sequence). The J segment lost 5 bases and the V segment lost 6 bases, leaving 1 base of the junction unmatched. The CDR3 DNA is TGTGCCAGTAGCGGGAGGAACGAGCAGTACTTC. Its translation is CASSGRNEQYF.

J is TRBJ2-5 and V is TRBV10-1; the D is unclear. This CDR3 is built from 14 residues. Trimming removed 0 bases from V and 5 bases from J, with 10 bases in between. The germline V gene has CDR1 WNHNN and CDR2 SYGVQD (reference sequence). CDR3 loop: CASSESQARETQYF. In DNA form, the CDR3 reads TGCGCCAGCAGTGAGTCCCAGGCCCGGGAGACCCAGTACTTC.

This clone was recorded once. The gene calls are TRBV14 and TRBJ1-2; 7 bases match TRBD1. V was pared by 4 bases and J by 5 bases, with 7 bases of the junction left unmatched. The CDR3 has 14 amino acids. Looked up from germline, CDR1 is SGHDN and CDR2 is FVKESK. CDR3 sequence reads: CASSLRQGRYGYTF. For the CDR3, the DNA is TGTGCCAGCAGCCTTCGACAGGGTCGGTATGGCTACACCTTC.

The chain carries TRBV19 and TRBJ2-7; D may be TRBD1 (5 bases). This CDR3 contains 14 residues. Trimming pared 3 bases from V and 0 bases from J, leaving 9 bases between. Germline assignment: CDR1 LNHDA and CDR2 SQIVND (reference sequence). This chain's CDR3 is CASSIDSISYEQYF. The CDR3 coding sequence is TGTGCCAGTAGTATCGACAGCATCTCCTACGAGCAGTACTTC.

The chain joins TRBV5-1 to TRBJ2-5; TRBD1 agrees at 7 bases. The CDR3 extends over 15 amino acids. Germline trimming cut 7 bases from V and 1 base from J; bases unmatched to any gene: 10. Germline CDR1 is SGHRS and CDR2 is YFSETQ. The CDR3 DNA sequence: TGCGCCAGCGCCCGGGACAGCCATCCCCAAGAGACCCAGTACTTC. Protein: CASARDSHPQETQYF.

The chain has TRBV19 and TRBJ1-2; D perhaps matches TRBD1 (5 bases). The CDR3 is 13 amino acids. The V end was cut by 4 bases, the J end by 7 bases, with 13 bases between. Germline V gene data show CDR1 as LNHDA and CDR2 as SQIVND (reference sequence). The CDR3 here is CASSSSRVVGYTF. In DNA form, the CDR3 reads TGTGCCAGTAGTAGTAGCAGGGTGGTTGGCTACACCTTC.

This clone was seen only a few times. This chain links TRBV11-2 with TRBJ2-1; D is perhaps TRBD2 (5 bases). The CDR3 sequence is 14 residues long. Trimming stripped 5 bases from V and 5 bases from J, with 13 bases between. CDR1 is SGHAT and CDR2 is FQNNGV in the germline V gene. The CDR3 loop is CASSPSPSHNEQFF. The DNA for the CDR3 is TGTGCCAGCAGCCCTTCCCCTAGCCACAATGAGCAGTTCTTC.

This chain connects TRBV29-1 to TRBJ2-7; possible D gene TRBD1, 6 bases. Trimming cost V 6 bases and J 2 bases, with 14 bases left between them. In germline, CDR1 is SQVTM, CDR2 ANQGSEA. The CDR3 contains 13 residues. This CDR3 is CSVSPTGTYEQYF. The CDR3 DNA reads TGCAGCGTCAGCCCGACAGGAACCTACGAGCAGTACTTC.

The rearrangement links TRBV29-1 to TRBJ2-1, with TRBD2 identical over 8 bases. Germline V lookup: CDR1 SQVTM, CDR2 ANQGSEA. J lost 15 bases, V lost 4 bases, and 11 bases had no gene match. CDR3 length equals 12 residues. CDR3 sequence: CSVGVVRGVRFF. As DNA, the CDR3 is TGCAGCGTTGGGGTGGTGCGGGGGGTACGGTTCTTC.

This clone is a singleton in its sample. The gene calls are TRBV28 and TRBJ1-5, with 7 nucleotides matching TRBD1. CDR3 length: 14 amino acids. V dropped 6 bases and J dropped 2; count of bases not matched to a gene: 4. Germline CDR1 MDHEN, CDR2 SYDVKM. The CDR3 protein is CASSDRVGNQPQHF. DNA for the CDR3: TGTGCCAGCAGCGACAGGGTTGGCAATCAGCCCCAGCATTTT.

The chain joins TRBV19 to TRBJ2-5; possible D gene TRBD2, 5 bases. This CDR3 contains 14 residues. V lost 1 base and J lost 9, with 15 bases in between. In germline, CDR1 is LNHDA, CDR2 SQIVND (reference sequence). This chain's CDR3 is CASSIVTGESAQYF. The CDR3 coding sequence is TGTGCCAGTAGTATAGTTACCGGGGAGTCGGCCCAGTACTTC.

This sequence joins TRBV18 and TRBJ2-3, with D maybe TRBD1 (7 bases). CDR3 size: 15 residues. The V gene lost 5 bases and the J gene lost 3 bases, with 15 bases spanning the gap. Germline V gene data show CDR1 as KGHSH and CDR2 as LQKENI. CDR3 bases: TGTGCCAGCTCAAGAGAACAGGGGACTACAGATACGCAGTATTTT. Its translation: CASSREQGTTDTQYF.

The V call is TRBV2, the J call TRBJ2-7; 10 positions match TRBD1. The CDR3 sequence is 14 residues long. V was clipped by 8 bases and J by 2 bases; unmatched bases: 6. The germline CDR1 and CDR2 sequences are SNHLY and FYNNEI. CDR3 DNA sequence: TGTGCCAGCTACCGGGACAGGGGTGCCTACGAGCAGTACTTC. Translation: CASYRDRGAYEQYF.

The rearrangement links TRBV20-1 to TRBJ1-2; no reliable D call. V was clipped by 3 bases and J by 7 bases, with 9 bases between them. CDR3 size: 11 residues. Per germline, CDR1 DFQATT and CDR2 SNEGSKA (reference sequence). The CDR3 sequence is CSASSEGGYTF. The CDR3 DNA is TGCAGTGCTAGCTCTGAGGGTGGCTACACCTTC.

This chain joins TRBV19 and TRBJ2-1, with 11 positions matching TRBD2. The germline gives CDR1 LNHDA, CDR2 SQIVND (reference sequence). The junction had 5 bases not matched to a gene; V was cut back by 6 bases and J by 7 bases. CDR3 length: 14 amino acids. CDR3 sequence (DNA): TGTGCCAGTAGCTCTAGCGGGAGGTGGAATGAGCAGTTCTTC. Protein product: CASSSSGRWNEQFF.

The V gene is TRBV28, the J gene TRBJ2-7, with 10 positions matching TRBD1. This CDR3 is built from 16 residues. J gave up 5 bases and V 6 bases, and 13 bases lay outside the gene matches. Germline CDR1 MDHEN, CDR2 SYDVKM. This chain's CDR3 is CASRWDRGGSRDEQYF. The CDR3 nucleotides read TGTGCCAGCAGATGGGACAGGGGAGGGTCTAGGGACGAGCAGTACTTC.

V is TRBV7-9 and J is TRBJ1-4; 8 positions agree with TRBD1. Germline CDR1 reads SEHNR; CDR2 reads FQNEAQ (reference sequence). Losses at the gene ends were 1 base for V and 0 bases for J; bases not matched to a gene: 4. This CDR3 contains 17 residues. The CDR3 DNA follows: TGTGCCAGCAGCTTAGAACAGGGGGGAGCAACTAATGAAAAACTGTTTTTT. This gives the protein CASSLEQGGATNEKLFF.